The clone carrying this TCR beta chain appeared a few times. Its target is not known. With the Oncomine TCR Beta short-read assay, DNA from cultured CD4+ T cells was sequenced. Extraction of genomic DNA was performed on cultured CD4+ T cells. MiXCR, applied by TCRdb to the PCR reads, yields one record per CDR3 protein. The profile shows approximately 17,000 distinct CDR3 sequences, 50% to 60% of them singletons. The sample is drawn from a study of vaccination and CD4 T cells after COVID-19. Treatment defined: approximately nine-day PBMC culture with coronavirus spike peptide pools or control peptides (ViraFEST assay). Expanded clonotypes were found by TCR sequencing after peptide-pool stimulation (ViraFEST). From germline, CDR1 is MNHEY and CDR2 SMNVEV (reference sequence). The CDR3 consists of 10 residues. Trimming stripped 1 base from V and 5 bases from J, with 0 bases between. Broader study findings: Spike mono-reactivity was found in 304 of 307 vaccine-specific clones from convalescent patients.

The rearrangement uses TRBV27 and TRBJ2-7; no firm D call. Material: CD4+ T cells from blood, cultured in vitro, obtained before SARS-CoV-2 vaccination. This TCR was recovered from a human donor who had recovered from COVID-19. DNA of the CDR3: TGTGCCAGCAGTTTATACGAGCAGTACTTC. The encoded protein is CASSLYEQYF.